This TCR beta chain appears in the sequencing data of a study of blood T cells in healthy people across ages. The CDR3 has 14 amino acids. Trimming took 3 bases from V and 3 from J, leaving 12 bases between them. Germline V gene lookup returns CDR1 DFQATT and CDR2 SNEGSKA (reference sequence). About 9.9 milliliters of peripheral blood were drawn from each donor. A J-beta primer mix and a sample-barcoded 5' primer were used in a second PCR of roughly 7 to 12 cycles. MiXCR was run by TCRdb on the 5' RACE reads, yielding one entry per CDR3 protein. Of 920,000 or so distinct CDR3 sequences listed, less than 50% were seen once; the top ten hold about 19%.

This sequence originates from a woman aged 55-75 years in good health. Sequencing used blood. The chain has TRBV20-1 and TRBJ1-5, with no clear D. Here the CDR3 reads CSARAVGYNQPQHF. The CDR3 DNA sequence: TGCAGTGCTAGGGCCGTGGGGTACAATCAGCCCCAGCATTTT.